This T cell receptor beta chain was retrieved from a study of shared clonotypes between healthy human individuals. In the case of this clone: Its cognate antigen is unknown.

Investigators spread the genomic DNA of each subset evenly over several immunoSEQ plates. The protocol was immunoSEQ multiplex PCR, while the TCRdb copy is restricted to in-frame clones and leaves out a portion. This sample has around 2,000,000 clones, with about 93% found just once. It was CD45RO-negative cells, positively selected for CCR7, that made up naive CD8 cells, with terminally differentiated effector memory CD45RA+ cells excluded. All participating donors were Caucasian adults from Nashville, Tennessee. The CDR3 loop spans 14 amino acids. The V gene's germline CDR1 is ENHRY and CDR2 SYGVKD. With 3 bases removed from V and 0 bases from J, the gap between germline ends came to 9 bases. Findings and limits, study-wide: Sorted-subset sequencing was shown by rarefaction to be incomplete despite large depth. The expectation was that sequencing depth would affect clonotype sharing among donors.

The rearrangement uses TRBV10-3 and TRBJ2-7; unclear D gene. The sequence derives from a man aged 18 to 29 in good health. Some clones in this sample may be carry-over from other donors' samples. Sequenced: naive CD8+ T cells from PBMCs. The CDR3 spells CAISEEFSSYEQYF. CDR3 nucleotide sequence: TGTGCCATCAGTGAAGAGTTTAGCTCCTACGAGCAGTACTTC.